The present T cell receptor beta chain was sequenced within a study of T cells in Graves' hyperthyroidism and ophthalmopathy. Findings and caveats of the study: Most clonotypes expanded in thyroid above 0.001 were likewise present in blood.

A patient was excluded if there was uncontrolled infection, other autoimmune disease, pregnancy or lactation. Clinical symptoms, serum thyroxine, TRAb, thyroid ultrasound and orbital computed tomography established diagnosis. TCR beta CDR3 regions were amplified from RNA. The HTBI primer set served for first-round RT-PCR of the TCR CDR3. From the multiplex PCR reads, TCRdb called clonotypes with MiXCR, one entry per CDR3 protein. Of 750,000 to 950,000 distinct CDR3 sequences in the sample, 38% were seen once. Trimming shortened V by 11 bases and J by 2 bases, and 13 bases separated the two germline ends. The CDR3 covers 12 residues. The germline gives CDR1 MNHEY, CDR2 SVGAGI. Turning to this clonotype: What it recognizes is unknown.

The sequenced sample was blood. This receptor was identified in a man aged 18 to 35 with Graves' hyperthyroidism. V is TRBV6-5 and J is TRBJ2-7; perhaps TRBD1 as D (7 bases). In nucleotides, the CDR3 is TGTGCCGTCGGCAGGGGGGCCTACGAGCAGTACTTC. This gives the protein CAVGRGAYEQYF.